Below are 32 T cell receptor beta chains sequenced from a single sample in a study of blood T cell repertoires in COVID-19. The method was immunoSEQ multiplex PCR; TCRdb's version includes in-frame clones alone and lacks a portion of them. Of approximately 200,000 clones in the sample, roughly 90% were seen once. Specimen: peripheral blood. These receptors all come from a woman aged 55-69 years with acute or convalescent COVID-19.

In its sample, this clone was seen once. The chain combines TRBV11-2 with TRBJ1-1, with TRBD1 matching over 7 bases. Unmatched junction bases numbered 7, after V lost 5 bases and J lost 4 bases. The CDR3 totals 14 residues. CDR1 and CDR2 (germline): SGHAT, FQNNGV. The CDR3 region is CASSARQGTTEAFF. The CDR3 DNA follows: TGTGCCAGCAGCGCCCGACAGGGTACCACTGAAGCTTTCTTT.

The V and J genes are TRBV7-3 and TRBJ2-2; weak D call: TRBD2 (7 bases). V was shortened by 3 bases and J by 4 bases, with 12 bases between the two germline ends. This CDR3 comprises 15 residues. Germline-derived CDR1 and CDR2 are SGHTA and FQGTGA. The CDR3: CASSFVGGLTGELFF. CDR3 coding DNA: TGTGCCAGCAGCTTCGTCGGGGGGCTCACCGGGGAGCTGTTTTTT.

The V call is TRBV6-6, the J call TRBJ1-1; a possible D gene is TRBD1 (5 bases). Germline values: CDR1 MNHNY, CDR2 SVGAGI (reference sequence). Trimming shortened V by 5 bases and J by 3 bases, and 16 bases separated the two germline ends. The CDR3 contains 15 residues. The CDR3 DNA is TGTGCCAGCAGTGGTCCGCAGGGTTTTTACACTGAAGCTTTCTTT. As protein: CASSGPQGFYTEAFF.

The CDR3 region has the DNA TGTGCCAGCAGCCTCCGACAGGCGCAAGGTTCCTCTGGGGCCAACGTCCTGACTTTC. Its translation is CASSLRQAQGSSGANVLTF. V gene TRBV7-8 combines with J gene TRBJ2-6; possible D gene TRBD1, 6 bases. The CDR3 contains 19 residues. Trimming removed 5 bases from V and 0 bases from J, with 20 bases in between. The germline CDR1 and CDR2 sequences are SGHVS and FQNEAQ.

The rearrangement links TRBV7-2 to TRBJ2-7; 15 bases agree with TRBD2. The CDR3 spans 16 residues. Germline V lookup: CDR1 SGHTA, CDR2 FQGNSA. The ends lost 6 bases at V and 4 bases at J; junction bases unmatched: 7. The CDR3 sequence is CASRLGTSGRRYEQYF. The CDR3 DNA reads TGTGCCAGCAGACTGGGGACTAGCGGGAGGCGATACGAGCAGTACTTC.

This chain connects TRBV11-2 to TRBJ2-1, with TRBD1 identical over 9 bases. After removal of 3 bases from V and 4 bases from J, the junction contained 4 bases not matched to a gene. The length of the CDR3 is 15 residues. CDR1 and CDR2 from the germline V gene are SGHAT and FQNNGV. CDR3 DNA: TGTGCCAGCAGCTTGGGACAGGGAGCTTACAATGAGCAGTTCTTC. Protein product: CASSLGQGAYNEQFF.

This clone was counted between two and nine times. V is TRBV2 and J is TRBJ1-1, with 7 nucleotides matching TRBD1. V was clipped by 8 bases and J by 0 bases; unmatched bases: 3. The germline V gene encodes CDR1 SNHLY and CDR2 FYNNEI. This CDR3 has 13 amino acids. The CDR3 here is CASGGQMNTEAFF. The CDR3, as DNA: TGTGCCAGCGGGGGACAGATGAACACTGAAGCTTTCTTT.

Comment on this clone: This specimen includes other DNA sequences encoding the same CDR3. CDR3 nucleotide sequence: TGTGCCAGCAGTTACTCGAACAGGGGCAATCAGCCCCAGCATTTT. Translating it yields CASSYSNRGNQPQHF. The chain links TRBV6-5 to TRBJ1-5; maybe TRBD1 (6 bases). The ends were cut back, 0 bases at V and 2 bases at J, with 8 bases in the middle. The germline gives CDR1 MNHEY, CDR2 SVGAGI. This CDR3 spans 15 amino acids.

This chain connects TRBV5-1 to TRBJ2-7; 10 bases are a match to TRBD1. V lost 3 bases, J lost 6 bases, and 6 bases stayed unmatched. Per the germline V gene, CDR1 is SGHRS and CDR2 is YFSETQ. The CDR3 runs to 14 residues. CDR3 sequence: CASSSRDRGGEQYF. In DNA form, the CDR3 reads TGCGCCAGCAGCTCCCGGGACAGGGGTGGCGAGCAGTACTTC.

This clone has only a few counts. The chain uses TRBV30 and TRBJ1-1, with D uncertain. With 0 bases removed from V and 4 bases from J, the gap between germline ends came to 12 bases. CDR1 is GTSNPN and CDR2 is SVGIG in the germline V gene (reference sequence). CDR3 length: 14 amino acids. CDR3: CAWSVRQLRTEAFF. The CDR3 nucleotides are TGTGCCTGGAGTGTACGTCAACTTCGCACTGAAGCTTTCTTT.

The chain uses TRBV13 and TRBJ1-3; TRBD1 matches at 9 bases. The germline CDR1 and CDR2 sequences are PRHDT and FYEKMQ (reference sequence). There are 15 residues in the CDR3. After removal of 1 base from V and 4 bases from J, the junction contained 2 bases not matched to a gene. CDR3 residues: CASSLVTGGGNTIYF. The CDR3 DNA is TGTGCCAGCAGCTTAGTGACAGGGGGAGGAAACACCATATATTTT.

The CDR3: CASSVVGSHGYTF. CDR3 bases: TGTGCCAGCAGCGTGGTCGGGAGCCATGGCTACACCTTC. The chain is built from TRBV5-8 and TRBJ1-2; D is unclear. V gave up 4 bases and J gave up 6 bases, with 13 bases separating them. The germline gives CDR1 SGHTS, CDR2 YDEGEE. The CDR3 is 13 residues long.

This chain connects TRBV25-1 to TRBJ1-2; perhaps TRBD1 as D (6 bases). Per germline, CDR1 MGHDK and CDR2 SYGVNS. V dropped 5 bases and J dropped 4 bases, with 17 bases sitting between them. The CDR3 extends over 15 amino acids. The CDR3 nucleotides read TGTGCCAGCAGTAACCCAGGGGAGTACGGCTATGGCTACACCTTC. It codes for CASSNPGEYGYGYTF.

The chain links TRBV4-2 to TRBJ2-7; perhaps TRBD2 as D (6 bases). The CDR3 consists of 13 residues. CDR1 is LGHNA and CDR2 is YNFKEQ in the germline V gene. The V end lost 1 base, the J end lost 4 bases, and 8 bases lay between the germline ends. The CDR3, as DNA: TGTGCCAGCAGCCAAGGCGGAGGGTACGAGCAGTACTTC. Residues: CASSQGGGYEQYF.

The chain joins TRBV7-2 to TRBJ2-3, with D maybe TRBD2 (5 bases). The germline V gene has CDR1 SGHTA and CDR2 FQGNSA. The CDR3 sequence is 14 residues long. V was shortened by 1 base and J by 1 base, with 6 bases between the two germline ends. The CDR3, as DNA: TGTGCCAGCAGCTTAGAAGCGGGCACAGATACGCAGTATTTT. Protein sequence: CASSLEAGTDTQYF.

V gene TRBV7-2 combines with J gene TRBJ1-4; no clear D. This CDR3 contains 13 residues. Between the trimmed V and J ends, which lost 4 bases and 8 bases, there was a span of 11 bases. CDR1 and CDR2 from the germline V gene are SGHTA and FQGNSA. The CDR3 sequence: CASSSARREKLFF. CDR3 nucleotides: TGTGCCAGCAGCTCCGCCCGTAGAGAAAAACTGTTTTTT.

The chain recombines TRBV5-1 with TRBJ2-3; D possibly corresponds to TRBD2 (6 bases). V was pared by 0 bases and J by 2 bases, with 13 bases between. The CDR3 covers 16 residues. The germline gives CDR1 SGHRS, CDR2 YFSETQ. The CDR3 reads CASSLELSGATDTQYF. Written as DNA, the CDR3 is TGCGCCAGCAGCTTGGAACTTAGCGGAGCCACAGATACGCAGTATTTT.

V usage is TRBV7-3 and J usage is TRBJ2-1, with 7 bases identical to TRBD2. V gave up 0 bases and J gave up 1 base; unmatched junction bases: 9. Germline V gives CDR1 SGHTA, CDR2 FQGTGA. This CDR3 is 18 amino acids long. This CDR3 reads CASSLTRSGTVSYNEQFF. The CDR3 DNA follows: TGTGCCAGCAGCTTAACGAGAAGCGGGACGGTTTCCTACAATGAGCAGTTCTTC.

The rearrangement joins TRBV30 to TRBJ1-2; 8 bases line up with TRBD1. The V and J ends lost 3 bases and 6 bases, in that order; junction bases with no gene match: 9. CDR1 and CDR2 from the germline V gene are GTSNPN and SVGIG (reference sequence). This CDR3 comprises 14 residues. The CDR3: CAWSYRDRRNGYTF. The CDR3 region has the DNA TGTGCCTGGAGCTACCGGGACAGGAGGAATGGCTACACCTTC.

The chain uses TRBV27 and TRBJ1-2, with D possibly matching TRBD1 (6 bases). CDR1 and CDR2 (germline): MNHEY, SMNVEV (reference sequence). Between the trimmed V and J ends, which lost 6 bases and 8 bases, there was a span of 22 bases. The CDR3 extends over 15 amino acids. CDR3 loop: CASRPPTGIGFGYTF. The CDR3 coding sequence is TGTGCCAGCAGACCACCGACAGGAATAGGTTTCGGCTACACCTTC.

The CDR3 here is CASSSIQVTGNTIYF. CDR3 coding DNA: TGTGCCAGTAGCTCGATACAGGTCACTGGAAACACCATATATTTT. J is TRBJ1-3 and V is TRBV19; possibly TRBD1 for D (5 bases). Germline V CDR1 and CDR2: LNHDA, SQIVND (reference sequence). The CDR3 is 15 amino acids. Deletions cut 6 bases from V and 2 bases from J, with 14 bases between.

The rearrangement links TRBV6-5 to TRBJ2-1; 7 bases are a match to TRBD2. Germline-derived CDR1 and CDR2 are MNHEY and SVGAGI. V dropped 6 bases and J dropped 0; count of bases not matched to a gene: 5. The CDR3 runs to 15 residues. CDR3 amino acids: CASSPRTSSYNEQFF. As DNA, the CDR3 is TGTGCCAGCAGCCCCCGGACTAGCTCCTACAATGAGCAGTTCTTC.

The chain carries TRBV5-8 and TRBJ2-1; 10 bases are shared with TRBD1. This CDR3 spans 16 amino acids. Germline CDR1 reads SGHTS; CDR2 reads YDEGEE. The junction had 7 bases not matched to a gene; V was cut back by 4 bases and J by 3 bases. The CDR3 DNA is TGTGCCAGCAGCGGGGGACAGGGGACGTTCTACAATGAGCAGTTCTTC. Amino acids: CASSGGQGTFYNEQFF.

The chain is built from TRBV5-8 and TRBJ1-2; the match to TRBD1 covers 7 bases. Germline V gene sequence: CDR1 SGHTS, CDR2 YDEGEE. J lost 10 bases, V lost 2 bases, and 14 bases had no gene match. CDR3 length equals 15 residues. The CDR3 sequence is CASSFRGGGSLVYTF. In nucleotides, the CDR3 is TGTGCCAGCAGCTTCCGAGGAGGGGGCAGCTTGGTCTACACCTTC.

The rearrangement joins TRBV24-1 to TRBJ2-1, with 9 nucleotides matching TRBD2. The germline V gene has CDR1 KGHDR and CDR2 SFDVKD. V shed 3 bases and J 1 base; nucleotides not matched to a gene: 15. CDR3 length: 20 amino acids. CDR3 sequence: CATSDRTPGLALRSYNEQFF. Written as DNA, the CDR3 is TGTGCCACCAGTGATCGTACTCCGGGACTAGCCTTGAGATCCTACAATGAGCAGTTCTTC.

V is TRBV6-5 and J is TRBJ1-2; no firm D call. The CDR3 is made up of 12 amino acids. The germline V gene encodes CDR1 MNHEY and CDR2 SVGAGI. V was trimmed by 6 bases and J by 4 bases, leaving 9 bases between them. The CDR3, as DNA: TGTGCCAGCAGCTCGACTGCCTATGGCTACACCTTC. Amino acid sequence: CASSSTAYGYTF.

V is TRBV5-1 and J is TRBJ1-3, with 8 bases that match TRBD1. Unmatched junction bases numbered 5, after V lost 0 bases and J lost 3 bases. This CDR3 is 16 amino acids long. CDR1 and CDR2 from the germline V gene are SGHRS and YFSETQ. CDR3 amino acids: CASSLGIDRGGNTIYF. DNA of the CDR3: TGCGCCAGCAGCTTGGGCATCGACAGGGGTGGAAACACCATATATTTT.

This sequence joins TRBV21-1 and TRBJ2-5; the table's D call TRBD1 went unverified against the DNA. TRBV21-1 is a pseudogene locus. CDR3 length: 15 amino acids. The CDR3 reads CASSKTTGRQETQYF. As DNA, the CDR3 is TGTGCCAGCAGCAAAACGACAGGGAGGCAAGAGACCCAGTACTTC.

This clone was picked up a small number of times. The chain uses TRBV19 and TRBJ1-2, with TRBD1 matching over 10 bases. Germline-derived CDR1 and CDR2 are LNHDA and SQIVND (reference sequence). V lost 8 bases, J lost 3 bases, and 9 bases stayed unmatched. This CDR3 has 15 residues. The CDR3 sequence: CASYQTGGFHYGYTF. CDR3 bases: TGTGCCAGTTATCAGACAGGGGGCTTTCACTATGGCTACACCTTC.

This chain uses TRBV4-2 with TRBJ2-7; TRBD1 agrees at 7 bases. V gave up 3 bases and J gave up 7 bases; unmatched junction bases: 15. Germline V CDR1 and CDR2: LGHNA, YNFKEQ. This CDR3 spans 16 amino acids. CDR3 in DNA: TGTGCCAGCAGCCACGCACTCGTCATACAGGGGCGGGAGCAGTACTTC. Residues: CASSHALVIQGREQYF.

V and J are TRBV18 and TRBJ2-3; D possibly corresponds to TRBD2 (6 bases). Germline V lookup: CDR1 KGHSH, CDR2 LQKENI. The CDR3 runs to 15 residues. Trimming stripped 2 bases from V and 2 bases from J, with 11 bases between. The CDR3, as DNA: TGTGCCAGCTCACCAGTTACGGGGGTCACAGATACGCAGTATTTT. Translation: CASSPVTGVTDTQYF.

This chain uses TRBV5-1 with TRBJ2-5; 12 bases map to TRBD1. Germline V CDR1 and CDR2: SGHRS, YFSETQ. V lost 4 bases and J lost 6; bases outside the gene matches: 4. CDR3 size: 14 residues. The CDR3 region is CASSPGTGGQTQYF. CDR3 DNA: TGCGCCAGCAGCCCCGGGACAGGGGGCCAGACCCAGTACTTC.